This entry describes one TCR beta chain. The germline V and J ends were trimmed by 1 base and 9 bases, with 19 bases remaining between them. This CDR3 comprises 17 residues. Germline CDR1 is MGHRA and CDR2 is YSYEKL. The source of the sample is a study of T cell responses to AZD1222 COVID-19 vaccine. The method was immunoSEQ multiplex PCR; TCRdb's version includes in-frame clones alone and lacks a portion of them. The data contain about 79,000 clones, over 75% of them singletons. This TCR was sampled from an adult in good health. The starting material was peripheral blood, obtained on day 0 of AZD1222 vaccination. The genes are TRBV4-1 and TRBJ1-6; TRBD1 is a possible D gene (5 bases). The CDR3 loop reads CASSQVPRGRRGSPLHF. CDR3 in DNA: TGCGCCAGCAGCCAAGTTCCCCGGGGCAGACGGGGTTCACCCCTCCACTTT.